This TCR beta chain was observed in a study of cytomegalovirus exposure and HLA in healthy donors. General observations from the study: It was reportedly the case that the classifier diagnosed cytomegalovirus status with high specificity and sensitivity. Analyzed later, most CMV-associated TCR beta chains appeared HLA-restricted.

This CDR3 is built from 15 residues. The ends were cut back, 5 bases at V and 5 bases at J, with 16 bases in the middle. Germline-derived CDR1 and CDR2 are SGHAT and FQDESV (reference sequence). PCR primers comprised 60 Vbeta and 13 Jbeta primers. As handled by the study authors: Later work found 65 million to 85 million unique TCR beta chains, with 10 million to 14 million shared. Clones were sequenced by immunoSEQ multiplex PCR, and TCRdb holds only the in-frame ones, with some missing. V, J and clone size are taken as reported in that table, and D and trimming were inferred from the DNA itself. The table includes about 140,000 clones, 60% to 80% detected once. About this clone: Its antigen is unknown.

This sequence joins TRBV11-1 and TRBJ2-1, with D perhaps matching TRBD1 (6 bases). The source is a female donor in good health and CMV-seronegative. The sample was PBMCs. CDR3 sequence reads: CASSLLPTGNNEQFF. The CDR3, as DNA: TGTGCCAGCAGCCTCCTACCCACAGGGAACAATGAGCAGTTCTTC.